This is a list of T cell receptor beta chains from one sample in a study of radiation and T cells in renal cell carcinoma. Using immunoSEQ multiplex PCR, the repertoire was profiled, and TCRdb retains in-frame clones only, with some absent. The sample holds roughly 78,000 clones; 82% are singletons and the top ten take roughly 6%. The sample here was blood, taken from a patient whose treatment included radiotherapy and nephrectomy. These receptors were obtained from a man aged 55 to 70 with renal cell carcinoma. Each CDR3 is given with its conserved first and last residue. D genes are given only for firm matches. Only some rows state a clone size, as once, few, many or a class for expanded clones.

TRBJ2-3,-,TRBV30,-,TGTGCCGGTCTCAGGTCGAGGACAGATACGCAGTATTTT,CAGLRSRTDTQYF
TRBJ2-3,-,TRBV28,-,TGTGCCAGCAGTTCGAGTACGCAGTATTTT,CASSSSTQYF
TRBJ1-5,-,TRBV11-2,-,TGTGCCAGCAGCTTAGAGGCGAATAGCAATCAGCCCCAGCATTTT,CASSLEANSNQPQHF
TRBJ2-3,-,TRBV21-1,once,TGTGCCAGCAGCCTGCTAGCGGGAGGCCCGGATACGCAGTATTTT,CASSLLAGGPDTQYF
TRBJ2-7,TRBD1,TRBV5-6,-,TGTGCCAGCAGCTTGTTTGGGACAGGGGTGAACTACGAGCAGTACTTC,CASSLFGTGVNYEQYF
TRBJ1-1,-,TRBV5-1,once,TGCGCCAGCAGCCTTCTCGCGGGTTACACTGAAGCTTTCTTT,CASSLLAGYTEAFF
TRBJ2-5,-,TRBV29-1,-,TGCAGCGTTCTTGATATAGCGGCGCGACAAGAGACCCAGTACTTC,CSVLDIAARQETQYF
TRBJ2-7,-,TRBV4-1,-,TGCGCCAGCAGCCAACGCCACAGGGAGTACGAGCAGTACTTC,CASSQRHREYEQYF
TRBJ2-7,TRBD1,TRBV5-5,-,TGTGCCAGCAGCTCCCCCGGGACAGGGGCCTACGAGCAGTACTTC,CASSSPGTGAYEQYF
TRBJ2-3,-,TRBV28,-,TGTGCCAGCAGCCTACCCTCGGATACGCAGTATTTT,CASSLPSDTQYF
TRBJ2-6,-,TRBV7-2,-,TGTGCCAGCAGCTTAGACGGTCGCGGGGGCCTCTTCGTCCTGACTTTC,CASSLDGRGGLFVLTF
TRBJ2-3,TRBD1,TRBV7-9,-,TGTGCCAGCAGCTTAAAAGGGACAGGTCCCCGCACAGATACGCAGTATTTT,CASSLKGTGPRTDTQYF
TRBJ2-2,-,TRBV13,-,TGTGCCAGCAGCGGGGTGGGGGAGCTGTTTTTT,CASSGVGELFF
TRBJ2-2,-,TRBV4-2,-,TGTGCCAGCAGCCAAGATGGGCTAGGTCCCCGAACCGGGGAGCTGTTTTTT,CASSQDGLGPRTGELFF
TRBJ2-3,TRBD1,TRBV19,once,TGTGCCAGTAGTGCGGACCGGGACAGGGAAGCAGATACGCAGTATTTT,CASSADRDREADTQYF
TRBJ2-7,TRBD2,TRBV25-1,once,TGTGCCAGCAGTGAGACTAGCGGGCCGTACGAGCAGTACTTC,CASSETSGPYEQYF
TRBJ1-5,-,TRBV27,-,TGTGCCAGCAGTTTAGGGCAGAATCAGCCCCAGCATTTT,CASSLGQNQPQHF
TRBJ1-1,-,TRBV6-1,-,TGTGCCAGCAGAGCCGGGACGGGTAGGAACACTGAAGCTTTCTTT,CASRAGTGRNTEAFF
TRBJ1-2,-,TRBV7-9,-,TGTGCCAGCAGCGCCGCGGGGTCGAGAGGCTACACCTTC,CASSAAGSRGYTF
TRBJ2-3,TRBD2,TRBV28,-,TGTGCCAGCAGTTCTAGGGTGACTAGCGGGAGGGCCTTAGTGGATACGCAGTATTTT,CASSSRVTSGRALVDTQYF
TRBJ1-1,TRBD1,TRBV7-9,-,TGTGCCAGCAGCTTAGCAGGGGGCGCGGGGAGAGTCGAAGCTTTCTTT,CASSLAGGAGRVEAFF
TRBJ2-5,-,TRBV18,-,TGTGCCAGCTCACTGACCGGGACTGGGAAAGAGACCCAGTACTTC,CASSLTGTGKETQYF
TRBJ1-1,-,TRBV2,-,TGTGCCAGCAGAGTCTCGGGGGGGAACACTGAAGCTTTCTTT,CASRVSGGNTEAFF
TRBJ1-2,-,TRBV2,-,TGTGCCAGCAGTGAAGCGCGAGGGGGGAAACGCGGCTACACCTTC,CASSEARGGKRGYTF
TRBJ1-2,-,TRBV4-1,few,TGCGCCAGCAGCCGGGACCTCCCCTATGGCTACACCTTC,CASSRDLPYGYTF
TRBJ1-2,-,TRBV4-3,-,TGCGCCAGCAGCCAAGATTGGGGCGCTAACTATGGCTACACCTTC,CASSQDWGANYGYTF
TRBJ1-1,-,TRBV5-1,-,TGCGCCAGCAGCTTACGGTCGAACACTGAAGCTTTCTTT,CASSLRSNTEAFF
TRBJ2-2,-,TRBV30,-,TGTGCCTGGAGAAGAATGGGACTCACCGGGGAGCTGTTTTTT,CAWRRMGLTGELFF
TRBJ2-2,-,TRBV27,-,TGTGCCAGCAGTACGGGACATGCGAACACCGGGGAGCTGTTTTTT,CASSTGHANTGELFF
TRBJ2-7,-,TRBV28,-,TGTGCCAGCAGTAACAGCATCCCCTACGAGCAGTACTTC,CASSNSIPYEQYF
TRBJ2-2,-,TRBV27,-,TGTGCCAGCAGTCGCCAGGGACCGAACACCGGGGAGCTGTTTTTT,CASSRQGPNTGELFF
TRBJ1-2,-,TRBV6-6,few,TGTGCCAGCAGTTACGGAACAGGGCTCTACACCTTC,CASSYGTGLYTF
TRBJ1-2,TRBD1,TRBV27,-,TGTGCCAGCAGAGCGACACAGGGGGTATTCGGCTACACCTTC,CASRATQGVFGYTF
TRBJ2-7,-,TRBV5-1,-,TGCGCCAGCAGCTTGGCAGGGGCCAACGAGCAGTACTTC,CASSLAGANEQYF
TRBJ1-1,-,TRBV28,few,TGTGCCAGCAGTGGAGGGGCTCCAACTGAAGCTTTCTTT,CASSGGAPTEAFF
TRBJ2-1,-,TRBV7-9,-,TGTGCCAGCAGCCCCCTTTTAGGGACTGAGCAGTTCTTC,CASSPLLGTEQFF
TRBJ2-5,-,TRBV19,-,TGTGCCAGTAAAAGGGGGGGGACCCAGTACTTC,CASKRGGTQYF